These T cell receptor beta chains were read from a single sample in a study of blood T cell repertoires in COVID-19. Only in-frame clones appear in the TCRdb table, and some are missing; sequencing was by immunoSEQ multiplex PCR. The profile shows about 250,000 clones, 86% of them singletons. Material: peripheral blood. The receptors derive from a woman aged 80 or over with COVID-19, enrolled during active disease. Both conserved end residues are part of each CDR3. The D gene is left open where the match is weak.

d_call	v_call	cdr3_aa
.	TRBV18	CASSPSSSGAFF
.	TRBV6-6	CATQQANQPQHF
.	TRBV7-9	CASSSPEKGANYGYTF
TRBD2	TRBV4-1	CASSPDGGALLPEQYF
.	TRBV6-5	CASWGRGNQPQHF
.	TRBV6-2/TRBV6-3	CASSYPARGSYEQYF
.	TRBV5-1	CASSLAGSTFYNEQFF
TRBD2	TRBV5-5	CASSLETSIIGETQYF
.	TRBV29-1	CSVDRGDGGYTF
.	TRBV7-2	CASSPRGVTYNSPLHF
TRBD1	TRBV15	CATSGTTGSRNQPQHF
TRBD1	TRBV28	CASLLQGAGWYYGYTF
.	TRBV6-8	CASSYSSSAEANQPQHF
TRBD1	TRBV28	CASSIGQGVSGKLFF
TRBD1	TRBV6-6	CASSSGDSVVSPLHF
.	TRBV30	CASTDGGRTEAFF
TRBD1	TRBV19	CASHPGQGPQPQHF
.	TRBV27	CASSPGGRTEAFF
.	TRBV3-1/TRBV3-2	CASSQGEGNQPQHF
TRBD1	TRBV6-4	CASIGQGFGNQPQHF
.	TRBV10-3	CAISVTDSNQPQHF
TRBD1	TRBV5-5	CASSSDRVDGNEKLFF
.	TRBV11-2	CASSLDQDTQYF
.	TRBV10-3	CAISETVNYGYTF
.	TRBV27	CASSLSQAEYYGYTF
TRBD2	TRBV28	CASISRGGYNEQFF
.	TRBV21-1	CASNSAAGTSGGGSTDTQYF
.	TRBV7-7	CASSYLGQGNGELFF
.	TRBV28	CASSPESLGHHNQPQHF
.	TRBV7-8	CASSLGASYTF
.	TRBV5-1	CASSLLAIDTQYF
.	TRBV6-5	CATNRGNTEAFF
TRBD1	TRBV2	CASSSQGGNQPQHF
.	TRBV7-8	CASSDRGNEQFF
TRBD1	TRBV11-2	CASSLDRDNEQFF
TRBD1	TRBV7-3	CASSSGTGPSYEQYF
.	TRBV9	CASSVARGAYDTGELFF
TRBD2	TRBV5-5	CASSPAYSGGPLYQETQYF
.	TRBV9	CASSGWDTTTEQYF
.	TRBV3-1/TRBV3-2	CASSQRQGYGYTF
.	TRBV9	CASSPRIQTGELFF
.	TRBV7-9	CASSPTSIETQYF
.	TRBV9	CASSPTAGANVLTF
.	TRBV7-2	CASSLAQGRIQPQHF